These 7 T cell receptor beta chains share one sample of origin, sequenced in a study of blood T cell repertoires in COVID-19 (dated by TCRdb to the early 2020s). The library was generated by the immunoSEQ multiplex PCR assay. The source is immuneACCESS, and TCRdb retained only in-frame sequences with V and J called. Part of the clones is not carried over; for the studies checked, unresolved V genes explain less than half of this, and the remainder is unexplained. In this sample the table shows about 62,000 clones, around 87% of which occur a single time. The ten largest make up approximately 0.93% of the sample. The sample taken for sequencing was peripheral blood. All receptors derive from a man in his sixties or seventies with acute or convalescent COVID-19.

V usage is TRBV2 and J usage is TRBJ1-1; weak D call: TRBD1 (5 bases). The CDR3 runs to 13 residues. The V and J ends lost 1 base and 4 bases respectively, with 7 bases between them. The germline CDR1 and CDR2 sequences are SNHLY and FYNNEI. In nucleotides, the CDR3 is TGTGCCAGCAGTGAAGGGGGGGTCACTGAAGCTTTCTTT. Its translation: CASSEGGVTEAFF.

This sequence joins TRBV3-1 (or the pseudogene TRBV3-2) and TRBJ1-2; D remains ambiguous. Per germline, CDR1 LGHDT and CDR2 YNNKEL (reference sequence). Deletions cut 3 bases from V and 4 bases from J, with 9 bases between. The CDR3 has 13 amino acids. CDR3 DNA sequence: TGTGCCAGCAGCCAGGGTGGAGTCTATGGCTACACCTTC. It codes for CASSQGGVYGYTF.

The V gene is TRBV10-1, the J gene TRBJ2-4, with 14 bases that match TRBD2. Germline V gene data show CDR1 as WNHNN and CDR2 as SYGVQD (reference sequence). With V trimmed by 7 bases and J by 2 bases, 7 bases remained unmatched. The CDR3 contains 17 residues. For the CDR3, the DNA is TGCGCCAGCACGGGACTAGCGGGAGAAGGGTCCAAAAACATTCAGTACTTC. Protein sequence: CASTGLAGEGSKNIQYF.

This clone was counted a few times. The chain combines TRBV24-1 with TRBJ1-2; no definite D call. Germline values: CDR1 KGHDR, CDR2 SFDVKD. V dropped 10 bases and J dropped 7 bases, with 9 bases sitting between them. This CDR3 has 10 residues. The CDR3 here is CATREVGYTF. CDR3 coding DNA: TGTGCCACTAGGGAGGTTGGCTACACCTTC.

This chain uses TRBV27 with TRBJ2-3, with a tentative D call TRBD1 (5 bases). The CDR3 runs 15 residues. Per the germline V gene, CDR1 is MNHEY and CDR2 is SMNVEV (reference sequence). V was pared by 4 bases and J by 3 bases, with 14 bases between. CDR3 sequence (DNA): TGTGCCAGCAGTTCGGCTCAGGGAAGAACAGATACGCAGTATTTT. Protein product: CASSSAQGRTDTQYF.

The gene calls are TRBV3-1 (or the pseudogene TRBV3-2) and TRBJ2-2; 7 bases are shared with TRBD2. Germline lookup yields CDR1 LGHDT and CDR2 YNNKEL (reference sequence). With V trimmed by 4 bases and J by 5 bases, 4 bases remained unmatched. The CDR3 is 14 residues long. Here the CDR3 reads CASSLGLETGELFF. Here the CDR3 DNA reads TGTGCCAGCAGCCTCGGACTAGAGACCGGGGAGCTGTTTTTT.

CDR3 residues: CASSQQGVTGELFF. CDR3 coding DNA: TGTGCCAGCAGCCAACAGGGGGTAACCGGGGAGCTGTTTTTT. The chain has TRBV14 and TRBJ2-2, with 7 nucleotides matching TRBD1. Germline assignment: CDR1 SGHDN and CDR2 FVKESK. The CDR3 is made up of 14 amino acids. J gave up 5 bases and V 2 bases, and 2 bases lay outside the gene matches.